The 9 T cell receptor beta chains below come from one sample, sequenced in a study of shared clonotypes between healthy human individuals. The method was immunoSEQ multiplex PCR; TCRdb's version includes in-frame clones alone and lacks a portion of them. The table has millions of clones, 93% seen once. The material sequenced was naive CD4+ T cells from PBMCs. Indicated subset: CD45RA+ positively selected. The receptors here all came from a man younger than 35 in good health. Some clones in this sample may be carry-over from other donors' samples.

The CDR3 region has the DNA TGTGCCAGCAGCTTAGGTCGGGGGGTGAGCTCCTACAATGAGCAGTTCTTC. Translation: CASSLGRGVSSYNEQFF. The chain recombines TRBV7-9 with TRBJ2-1; 7 nucleotides align to TRBD2. Germline CDR1 and CDR2: SEHNR and FQNEAQ (reference sequence). V trimming: 1 base; J trimming: 0 bases; junction bases outside the gene matches: 6. The CDR3 is 17 amino acids.

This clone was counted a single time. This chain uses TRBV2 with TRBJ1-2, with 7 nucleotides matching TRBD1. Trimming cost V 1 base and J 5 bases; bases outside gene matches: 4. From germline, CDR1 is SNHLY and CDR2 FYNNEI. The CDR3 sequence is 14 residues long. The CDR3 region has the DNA TGTGCCAGCAGTGAAGGACAGGGAAGGTATGGCTACACCTTC. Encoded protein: CASSEGQGRYGYTF. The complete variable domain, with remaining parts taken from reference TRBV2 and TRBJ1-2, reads EPEVTQTPSHQVTQMGQEVILRCVPISNHLYFYWYRQILGQKVEFLVSFYNNEISEKSEIFDDQFSVERPDGSNFTLKIRSTKLEDSAMYFCASSEGQGRYGYTFGSGTRLTVV.

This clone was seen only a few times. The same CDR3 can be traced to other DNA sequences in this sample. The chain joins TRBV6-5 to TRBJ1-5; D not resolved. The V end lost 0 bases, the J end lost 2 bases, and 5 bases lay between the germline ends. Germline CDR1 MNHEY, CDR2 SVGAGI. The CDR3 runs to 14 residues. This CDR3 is CASSYSRGNQPQHF. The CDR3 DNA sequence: TGTGCCAGCAGTTACTCGAGGGGCAATCAGCCCCAGCATTTT.

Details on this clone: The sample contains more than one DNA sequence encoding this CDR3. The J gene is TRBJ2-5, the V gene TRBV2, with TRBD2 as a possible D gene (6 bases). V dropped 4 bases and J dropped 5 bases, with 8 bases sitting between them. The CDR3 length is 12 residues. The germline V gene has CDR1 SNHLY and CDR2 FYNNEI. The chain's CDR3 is CASSGGGETQYF. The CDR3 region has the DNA TGTGCCAGCAGTGGCGGAGGGGAGACCCAGTACTTC.

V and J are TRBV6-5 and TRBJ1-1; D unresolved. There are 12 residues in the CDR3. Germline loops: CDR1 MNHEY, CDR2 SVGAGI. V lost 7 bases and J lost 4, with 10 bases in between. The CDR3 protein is CASMWRVTEAFF. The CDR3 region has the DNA TGTGCCAGCATGTGGAGGGTCACTGAAGCTTTCTTT.

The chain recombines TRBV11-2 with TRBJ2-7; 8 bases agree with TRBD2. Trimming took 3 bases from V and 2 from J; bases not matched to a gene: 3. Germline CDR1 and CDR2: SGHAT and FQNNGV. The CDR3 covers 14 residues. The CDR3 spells CASSLSGLAYEQYF. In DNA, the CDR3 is TGTGCCAGCAGCTTGTCGGGACTAGCCTACGAGCAGTACTTC.

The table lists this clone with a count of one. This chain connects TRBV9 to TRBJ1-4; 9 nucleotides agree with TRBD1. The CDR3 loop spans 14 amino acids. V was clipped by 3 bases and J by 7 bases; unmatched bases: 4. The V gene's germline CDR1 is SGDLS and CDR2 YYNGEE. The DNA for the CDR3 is TGTGCCAGCAGCGCGGACAGGGGTGGTGAAAAACTGTTTTTT. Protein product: CASSADRGGEKLFF.

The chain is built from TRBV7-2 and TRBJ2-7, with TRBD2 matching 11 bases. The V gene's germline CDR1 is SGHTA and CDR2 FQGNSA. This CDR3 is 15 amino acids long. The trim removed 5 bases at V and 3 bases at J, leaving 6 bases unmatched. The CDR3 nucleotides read TGTGCCAGCAGCCCAGGGGGACTAGCGGTCTACGAGCAGTACTTC. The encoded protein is CASSPGGLAVYEQYF.

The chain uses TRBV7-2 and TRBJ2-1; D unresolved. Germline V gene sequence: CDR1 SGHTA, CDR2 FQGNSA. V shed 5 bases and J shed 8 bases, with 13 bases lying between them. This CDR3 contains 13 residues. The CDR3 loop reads CASSPAPGYEQFF. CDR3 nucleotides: TGTGCCAGCAGCCCAGCCCCGGGCTATGAGCAGTTCTTC.